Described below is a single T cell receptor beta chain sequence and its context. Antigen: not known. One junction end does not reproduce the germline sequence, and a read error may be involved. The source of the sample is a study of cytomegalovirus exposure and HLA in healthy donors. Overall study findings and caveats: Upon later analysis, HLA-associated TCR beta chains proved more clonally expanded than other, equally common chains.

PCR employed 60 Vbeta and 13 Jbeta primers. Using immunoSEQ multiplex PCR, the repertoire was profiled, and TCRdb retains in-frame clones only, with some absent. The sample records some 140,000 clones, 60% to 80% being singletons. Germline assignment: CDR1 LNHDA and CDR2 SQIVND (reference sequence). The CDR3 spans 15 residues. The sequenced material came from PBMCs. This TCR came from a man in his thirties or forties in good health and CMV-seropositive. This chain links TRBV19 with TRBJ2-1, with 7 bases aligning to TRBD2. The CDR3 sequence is CASSIGRDHYNEQLF. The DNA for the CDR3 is TGTGCCAGTAGTATTGGGAGGGACCACTACAATGAGCAGCTCTTC.